This T cell receptor (beta chain) was documented in a study of CD8 T cells in Susac syndrome. Turning to this clonotype: Its antigen is unknown.

Study results and limitations: Clonal expansion involving Susac CD8+ cells peaked in TEMRA cells and active patients. The study admitted that it had a relatively small number of individuals in its TCR sequencing and HLA analysis.

This CDR3 contains 15 residues. Trimming removed 7 bases from V and 0 bases from J, with 13 bases in between. Random-hexamer reverse transcription was applied to roughly 0.45 to 1 ug RNA. Amplification of TCR beta CDR3 spanned 54 Vbeta and 13 Jbeta via immunoSEQ multiplex PCR. TCRdb reanalysed the immunoSEQ multiplex PCR reads using MiXCR and keeps one entry per CDR3 protein. Among 84,000 or so distinct CDR3 sequences, approximately 95% were seen once, and the ten largest hold approximately 0.9%. The receptor comes from a human donor with Susac syndrome. The rearrangement uses TRBV12-3 or TRBV12-4 and TRBJ2-1; D is unclear. Sequenced material: CD8+ T cells from PBMCs. The CDR3 loop reads CASINAASSYNEQFF. DNA of the CDR3: TGTGCCAGCATTAATGCAGCAAGCTCCTACAATGAGCAGTTCTTC.